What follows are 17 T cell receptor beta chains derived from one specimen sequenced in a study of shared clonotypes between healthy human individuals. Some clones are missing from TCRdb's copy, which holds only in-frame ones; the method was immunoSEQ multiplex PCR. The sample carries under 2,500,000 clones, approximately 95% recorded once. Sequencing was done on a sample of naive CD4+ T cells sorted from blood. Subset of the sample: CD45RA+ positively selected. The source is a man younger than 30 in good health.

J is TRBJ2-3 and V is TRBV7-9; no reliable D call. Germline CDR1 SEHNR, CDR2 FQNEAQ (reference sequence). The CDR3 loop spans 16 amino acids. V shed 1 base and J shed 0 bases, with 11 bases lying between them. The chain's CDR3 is CASSLDMGASTDTQYF. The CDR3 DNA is TGTGCCAGCAGCTTAGATATGGGTGCTAGCACAGATACGCAGTATTTT.

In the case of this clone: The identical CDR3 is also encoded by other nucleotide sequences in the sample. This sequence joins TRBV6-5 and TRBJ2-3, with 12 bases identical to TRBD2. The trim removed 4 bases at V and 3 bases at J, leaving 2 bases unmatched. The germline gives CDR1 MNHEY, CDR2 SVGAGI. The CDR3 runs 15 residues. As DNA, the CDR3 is TGTGCCAGCAGTTCTCTAGCGGGAGGGACAGATACGCAGTATTTT. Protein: CASSSLAGGTDTQYF.

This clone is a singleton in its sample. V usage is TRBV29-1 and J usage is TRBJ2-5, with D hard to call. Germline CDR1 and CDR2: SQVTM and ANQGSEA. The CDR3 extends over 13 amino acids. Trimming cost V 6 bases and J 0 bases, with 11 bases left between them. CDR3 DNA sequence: TGCAGCGTCCGTTGGGCCTACCAAGAGACCCAGTACTTC. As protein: CSVRWAYQETQYF. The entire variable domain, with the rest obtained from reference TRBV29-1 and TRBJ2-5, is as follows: SAVISQKPSRDICQRGTSLTIQCQVDSQVTMMFWYRQQPGQSLTLIATANQGSEATYESGFVIDKFPISRPNLTFSTLTVSNMSPEDSSIYLCSVRWAYQETQYFGPGTRLLVL.

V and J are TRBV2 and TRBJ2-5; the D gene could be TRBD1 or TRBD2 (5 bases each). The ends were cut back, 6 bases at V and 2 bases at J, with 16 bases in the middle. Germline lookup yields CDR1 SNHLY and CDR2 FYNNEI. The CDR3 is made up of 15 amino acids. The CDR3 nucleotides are TGTGCCAGCAGGGCGGCAGGTGGGGGTCAAGAGACCCAGTACTTC. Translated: CASRAAGGGQETQYF.

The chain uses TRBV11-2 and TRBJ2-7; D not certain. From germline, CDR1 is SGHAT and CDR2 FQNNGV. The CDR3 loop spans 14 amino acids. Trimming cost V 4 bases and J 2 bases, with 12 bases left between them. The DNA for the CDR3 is TGTGCCAGCAGCTCCAGGACGGCCCCCTACGAGCAGTACTTC. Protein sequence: CASSSRTAPYEQYF.

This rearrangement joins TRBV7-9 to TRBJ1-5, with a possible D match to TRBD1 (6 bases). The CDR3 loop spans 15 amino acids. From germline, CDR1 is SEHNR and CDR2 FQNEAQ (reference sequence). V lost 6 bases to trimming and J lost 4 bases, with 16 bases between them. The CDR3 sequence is CASSRDTGGNQPQHF. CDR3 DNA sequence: TGTGCCAGCAGTAGGGACACTGGGGGAAATCAGCCCCAGCATTTT.

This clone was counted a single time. The CDR3 sequence: CASSAERGGDTQYF. CDR3 bases: TGCGCCAGCAGTGCCGAGCGAGGAGGAGATACGCAGTATTTT. The rearrangement uses TRBV10-2 and TRBJ2-3; TRBD2 might be the D (5 bases). Trimming removed 4 bases from V and 5 bases from J, with 13 bases in between. Per germline, CDR1 WSHSY and CDR2 SAAADI. The CDR3 contains 14 residues.

The CDR3 DNA reads TGTGCCAGCAGTTACGACAGTAGCTTGCCTGGAAACACCATATATTTT. Encoded protein: CASSYDSSLPGNTIYF. The chain uses TRBV6-5 and TRBJ1-3; D may be TRBD1 (5 bases). This CDR3 spans 16 amino acids. Trimming took off 2 bases at V and 2 bases at J, with 13 bases between the two ends. CDR1 is MNHEY and CDR2 is SVGAGI in the germline V gene.

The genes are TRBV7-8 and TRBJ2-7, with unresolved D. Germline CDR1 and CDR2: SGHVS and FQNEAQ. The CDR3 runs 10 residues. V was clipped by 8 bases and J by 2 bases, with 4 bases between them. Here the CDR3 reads CASGTYEQYF. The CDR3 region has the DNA TGTGCCAGCGGAACCTACGAGCAGTACTTC.

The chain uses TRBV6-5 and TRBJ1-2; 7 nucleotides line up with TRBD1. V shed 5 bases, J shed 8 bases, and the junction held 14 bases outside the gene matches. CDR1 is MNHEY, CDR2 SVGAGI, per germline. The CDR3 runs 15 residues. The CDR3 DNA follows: TGTGCCAGCAGTACCGGAGGACAGGCAGTAGGAGGCTACACCTTC. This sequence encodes CASSTGGQAVGGYTF.

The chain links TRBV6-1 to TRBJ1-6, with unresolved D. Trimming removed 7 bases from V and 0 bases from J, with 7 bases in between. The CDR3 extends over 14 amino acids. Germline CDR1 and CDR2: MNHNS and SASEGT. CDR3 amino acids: CASMVSSYNSPLHF. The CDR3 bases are TGTGCCAGCATGGTGAGCTCCTATAATTCACCCCTCCACTTT.

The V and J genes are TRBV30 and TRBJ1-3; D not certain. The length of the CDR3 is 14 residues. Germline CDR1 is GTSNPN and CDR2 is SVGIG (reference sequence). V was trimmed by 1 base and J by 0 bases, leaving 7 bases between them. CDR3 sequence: CAWSEWISGNTIYF. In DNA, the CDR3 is TGTGCCTGGAGTGAATGGATCTCTGGAAACACCATATATTTT.

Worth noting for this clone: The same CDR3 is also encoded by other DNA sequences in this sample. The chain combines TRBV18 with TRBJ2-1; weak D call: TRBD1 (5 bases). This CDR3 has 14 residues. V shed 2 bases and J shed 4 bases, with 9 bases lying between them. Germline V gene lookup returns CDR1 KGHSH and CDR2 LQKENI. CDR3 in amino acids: CASSPGDSYNEQFF. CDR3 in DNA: TGTGCCAGCTCACCAGGAGACAGTTACAATGAGCAGTTCTTC. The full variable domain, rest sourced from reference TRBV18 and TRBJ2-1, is NAGVMQNPRHLVRRRGQEARLRCSPMKGHSHVYWYRQLPEEGLKFMVYLQKENIIDESGMPKERFSAEFPKEGPSILRIQQVVRGDSAAYFCASSPGDSYNEQFFGPGTRLTVL.

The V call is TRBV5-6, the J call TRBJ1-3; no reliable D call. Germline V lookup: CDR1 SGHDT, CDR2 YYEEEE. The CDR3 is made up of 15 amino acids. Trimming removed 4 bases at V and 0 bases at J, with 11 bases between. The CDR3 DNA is TGTGCCAGCAGCCCCGATAAGGTCTCTGGAAACACCATATATTTT. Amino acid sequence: CASSPDKVSGNTIYF. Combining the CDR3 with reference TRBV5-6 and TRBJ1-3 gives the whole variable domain DAGVTQSPTHLIKTRGQQVTLRCSPKSGHDTVSWYQQALGQGPQFIFQYYEEEERQRGNFPDRFSGHQFPNYSSELNVNALLLGDSALYLCASSPDKVSGNTIYFGEGSWLTVV.

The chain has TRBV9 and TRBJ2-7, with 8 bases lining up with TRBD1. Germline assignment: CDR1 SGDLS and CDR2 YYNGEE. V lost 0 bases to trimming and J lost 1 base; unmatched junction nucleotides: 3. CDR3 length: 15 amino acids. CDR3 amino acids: CASSVGTGTSYEQYF. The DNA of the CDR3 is TGTGCCAGCAGCGTAGGGACAGGGACTTCCTACGAGCAGTACTTC.

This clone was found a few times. The DNA of the CDR3 is TGTGCCAGCAGCCCCGACAGGGACAATGAGCAGTTCTTC. It is translated as CASSPDRDNEQFF. The chain joins TRBV7-2 to TRBJ2-1; 7 positions agree with TRBD1. The trim removed 5 bases at V and 5 bases at J, leaving 3 bases unmatched. Germline V gives CDR1 SGHTA, CDR2 FQGNSA. There are 13 residues in the CDR3. Based on the CDR3 plus reference TRBV7-2 and TRBJ2-1, the full variable domain is GAGVSQSPSNKVTEKGKDVELRCDPISGHTALYWYRQSLGQGLEFLIYFQGNSAPDKSGLPSDRFSAERTGGSVSTLTIQRTQQEDSAVYLCASSPDRDNEQFFGPGTRLTVL.

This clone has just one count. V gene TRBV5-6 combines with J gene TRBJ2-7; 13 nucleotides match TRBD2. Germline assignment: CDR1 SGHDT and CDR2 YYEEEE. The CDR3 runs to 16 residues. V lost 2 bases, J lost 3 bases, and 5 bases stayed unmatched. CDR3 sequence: CASSFRGTSGIYEQYF. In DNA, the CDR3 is TGTGCCAGCAGCTTTCGCGGGACTAGCGGGATCTACGAGCAGTACTTC.